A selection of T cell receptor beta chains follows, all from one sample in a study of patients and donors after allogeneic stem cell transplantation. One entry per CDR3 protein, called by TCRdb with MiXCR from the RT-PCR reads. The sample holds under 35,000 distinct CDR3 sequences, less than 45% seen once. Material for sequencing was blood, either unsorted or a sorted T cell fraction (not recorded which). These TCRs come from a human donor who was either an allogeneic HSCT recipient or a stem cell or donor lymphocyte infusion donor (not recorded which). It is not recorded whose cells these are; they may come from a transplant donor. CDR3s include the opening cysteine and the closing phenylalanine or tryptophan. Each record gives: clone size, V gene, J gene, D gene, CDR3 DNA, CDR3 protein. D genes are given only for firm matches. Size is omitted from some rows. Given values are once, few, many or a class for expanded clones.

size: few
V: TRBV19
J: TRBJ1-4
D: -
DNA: TGTGCCAGTAGTATGAGGACAGCGACTAATGAAAAACTGTTTTTT
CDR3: CASSMRTATNEKLFF

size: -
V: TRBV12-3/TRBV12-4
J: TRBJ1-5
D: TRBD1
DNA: TGTGCCAGCTCTGACAGGGTCGGAGCTAGCAATCAGCCCCAGCATTTT
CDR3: CASSDRVGASNQPQHF

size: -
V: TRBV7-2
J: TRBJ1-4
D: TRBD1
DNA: TGTGCCAGCAGCAAAGGGGGCGCTGACGAAAAACTGTTTTTT
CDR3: CASSKGGADEKLFF

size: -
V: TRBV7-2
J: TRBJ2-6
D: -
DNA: TGTGCCAGCAGCGGAAAGCACAAGACAGTCCCCCCCAACGTCCTGACTTTC
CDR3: CASSGKHKTVPPNVLTF

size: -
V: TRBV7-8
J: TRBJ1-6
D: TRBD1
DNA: TGTGCCAGCAGCTTCCAGGGGGCTCAATATAATTCACCCCTCCACTTT
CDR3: CASSFQGAQYNSPLHF

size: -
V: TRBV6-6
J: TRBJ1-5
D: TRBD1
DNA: TGTGCCAGCAGTTACCCTCCCGGGACAGGGAATCAGCCCCAGCATTTT
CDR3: CASSYPPGTGNQPQHF

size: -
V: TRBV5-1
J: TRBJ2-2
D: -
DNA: TGCGCCAGCAGCCCGAGGGCCACCCACACCGGGGAGCTGTTTTTT
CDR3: CASSPRATHTGELFF

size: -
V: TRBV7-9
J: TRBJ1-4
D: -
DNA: TGTGCCAGCAGCTTGGCCTACAGGGCCTTTAATGAAAAACTGTTTTTT
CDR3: CASSLAYRAFNEKLFF

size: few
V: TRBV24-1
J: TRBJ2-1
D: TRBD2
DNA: TGTGCCACCAGTGATCCCGGGACTAGCGGGAAATACAATGAGCAGTTCTTC
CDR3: CATSDPGTSGKYNEQFF

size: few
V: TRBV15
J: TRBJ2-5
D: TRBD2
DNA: TGTGCCACCAGCACTCGACTAGCGGGGCAAGAGACCCAGTACTTC
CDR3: CATSTRLAGQETQYF

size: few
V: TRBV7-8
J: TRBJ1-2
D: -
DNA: TGTGCCAGCAGCTTACAGAAAAACTATGGCTACACCTTC
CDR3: CASSLQKNYGYTF

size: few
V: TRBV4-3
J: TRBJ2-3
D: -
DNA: TGCGCCAGCAGCCAAGTTACTCTTGGTACGCAGTATTTT
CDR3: CASSQVTLGTQYF

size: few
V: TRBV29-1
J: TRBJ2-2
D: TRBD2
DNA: TGCAGCGTTGATGGACTAGCGGGAGTTGATGGCACCGGGGAGCTGTTTTTT
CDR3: CSVDGLAGVDGTGELFF

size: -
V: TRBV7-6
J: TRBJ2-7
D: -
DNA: TGTGCCAGCAGCTTGGGGGGGCTAGTCTACGAGCAGTACTTC
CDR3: CASSLGGLVYEQYF

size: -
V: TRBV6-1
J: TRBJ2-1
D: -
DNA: TGTGCCAGCAGAGCGGTCAATGAGCAGTTCTTC
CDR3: CASRAVNEQFF

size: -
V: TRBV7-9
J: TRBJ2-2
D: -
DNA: TGTGCCAGCAGCCCCCGGGACAAGAAATTTACGAACACCGGGGAGCTGTTTTTT
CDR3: CASSPRDKKFTNTGELFF

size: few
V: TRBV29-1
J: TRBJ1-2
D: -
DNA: TGCAGCGTGTCGTCGGCGACAGACTATGGCTACACCTTC
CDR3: CSVSSATDYGYTF

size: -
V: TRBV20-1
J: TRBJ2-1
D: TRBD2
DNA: TGCAGTGCGACGACTAGCTGGAATGAGCAGTTCTTC
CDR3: CSATTSWNEQFF

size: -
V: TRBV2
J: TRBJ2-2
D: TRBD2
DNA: TGTGCCAGCAGTGGGGGACTAGCGGGAGAGGCCGGGGAGCTGTTTTTT
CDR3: CASSGGLAGEAGELFF